Each of the 14 T cell receptor beta chains below was sequenced from the same sample in a study of Ad26.COV2.S vaccination and SARS-CoV-2 variants (dated by TCRdb to the early 2020s). The sample's treatment or condition label, in plain terms: around 19 received Ad26.COV2.S at low or high dose, single or two shots; five or six received placebo; per-sample allocation not given. Repertoires of vaccine and placebo recipients were sequenced from samples taken on day 63 after the first injection. Libraries came from the immunoSEQ multiplex PCR assay. TCRdb holds this immuneACCESS table with in-frame rearrangements only. Some clones are missing; in checked studies, unresolved V genes explain under half, and the rest has no known cause. The sample table lists about 320,000 clones, around four fifths of them with a count of one. Of the sample, 2% to 2.5% falls within the top ten clones. The sample here was peripheral blood, taken in a trial of Ad26.COV2.S vaccine versus placebo. The receptors stem from a person aged 18 to 59 who received the Ad26.COV2.S COVID-19 vaccine or a placebo.

The chain has TRBV24-1 and TRBJ1-5; D remains ambiguous. The germline V and J ends were trimmed by 12 bases and 5 bases, with 13 bases remaining between them. CDR3 length: 12 amino acids. Per the germline V gene, CDR1 is KGHDR and CDR2 is SFDVKD. The CDR3 region is CAPFGSHQPQHF. In DNA form, the CDR3 reads TGTGCCCCCTTTGGCTCCCATCAGCCCCAGCATTTT.

This chain links TRBV7-3 with TRBJ1-3; no clear D. V was trimmed by 5 bases and J by 3 bases, leaving 17 bases between them. The CDR3 extends over 16 amino acids. CDR1 is SGHTA, CDR2 FQGTGA, per germline. The CDR3 here is CASSGSSDDNGNTIYF. The CDR3, as DNA: TGTGCCAGCAGCGGGAGCTCCGACGATAATGGAAACACCATATATTTT.

On this clone itself: Other DNA sequences of this sample code for an identical CDR3. This chain links TRBV6-5 with TRBJ1-2; 7 nucleotides align to TRBD1. Germline V gene data show CDR1 as MNHEY and CDR2 as SVGAGI. The J segment lost 3 bases and the V segment lost 5 bases, leaving 3 bases of the junction unmatched. The CDR3 length is 13 residues. CDR3 sequence: CASSQGGDYGYTF. The CDR3 DNA reads TGTGCCAGCAGTCAGGGGGGTGACTATGGCTACACCTTC.

This chain uses TRBV28 with TRBJ2-7; 9 nucleotides agree with TRBD1. Per germline, CDR1 MDHEN and CDR2 SYDVKM. The trim removed 6 bases at V and 3 bases at J, leaving 9 bases unmatched. There are 15 residues in the CDR3. CDR3 sequence reads: CASSYTGTGFYEQYF. In DNA form, the CDR3 reads TGTGCCAGCAGCTATACCGGGACAGGGTTCTACGAGCAGTACTTC. Looking up the rest from reference TRBV28 and TRBJ2-7 gives the full variable domain: DVKVTQSSRYLVKRTGEKVFLECVQDMDHENMFWYRQDPGLGLRLIYFSYDVKMKEKGDIPEGYSVSREKKERFSLILESASTNQTSMYLCASSYTGTGFYEQYFGPGTRLTVT.

This chain connects TRBV6-5 to TRBJ1-1, with D uncertain. The CDR3 totals 14 residues. Germline V lookup: CDR1 MNHEY, CDR2 SVGAGI. V was trimmed by 5 bases and J by 1 base, leaving 11 bases between them. The CDR3 DNA follows: TGTGCCAGCAGTAGAAACTCAGGGAACACTGAAGCTTTCTTT. Translation: CASSRNSGNTEAFF.

V and J are TRBV24-1 and TRBJ2-1; D perhaps matches TRBD1 (6 bases). Deletions cut 4 bases from V and 5 bases from J, with 17 bases between. Germline V gene sequence: CDR1 KGHDR, CDR2 SFDVKD. The CDR3 is made up of 16 amino acids. The CDR3 region is CATSEPTGPRDNEQFF. The CDR3 coding sequence is TGTGCCACCAGTGAGCCGACAGGACCTAGGGACAATGAGCAGTTCTTC.

The chain links TRBV7-9 to TRBJ1-3; D gene ambiguous. There are 15 residues in the CDR3. The germline gives CDR1 SEHNR, CDR2 FQNEAQ (reference sequence). Trimming removed 10 bases from V and 0 bases from J, with 16 bases in between. The CDR3 here is CATHTLDFSGNTIYF. The CDR3 DNA reads TGTGCCACGCACACACTTGACTTCTCTGGAAACACCATATATTTT.

V usage is TRBV9 and J usage is TRBJ1-6; no clear D. Trimming removed 0 bases at V and 3 bases at J, with 13 bases between. CDR1 is SGDLS, CDR2 YYNGEE, per germline. The CDR3 is made up of 17 amino acids. CDR3 nucleotides: TGTGCCAGCAGCGTAGAACCTGGATTTGACTATAATTCACCCCTCCACTTT. Encoded protein: CASSVEPGFDYNSPLHF.

This sequence joins TRBV9 and TRBJ2-7; D is perhaps TRBD2 (7 bases). The CDR3 covers 15 residues. CDR1 is SGDLS, CDR2 YYNGEE, per germline. The V gene lost 4 bases and the J gene lost 6 bases, with 20 bases spanning the gap. CDR3 DNA sequence: TGTGCCAGCAGCCCACTGATCGGGGGGCTGTCCGAGCAGTACTTC. It codes for CASSPLIGGLSEQYF.

V gene TRBV7-9 combines with J gene TRBJ1-2; possibly TRBD1 for D (5 bases). The CDR3 length is 17 residues. V lost 1 base and J 7 bases, leaving 22 bases between the germline ends. Germline V gives CDR1 SEHNR, CDR2 FQNEAQ (reference sequence). CDR3 bases: TGTGCCAGCAGCTTAGTATGGGGCAGGGCTAATTCAGGTGGCTACACCTTC. Translated, it gives CASSLVWGRANSGGYTF.

J is TRBJ2-3 and V is TRBV9; 15 bases line up with TRBD2. CDR1 is SGDLS, CDR2 YYNGEE, per germline. Unmatched junction bases numbered 5, after V lost 2 bases and J lost 1 base. This CDR3 is built from 18 residues. CDR3 protein: CASSVGLAGGPGTDTQYF. The CDR3 DNA is TGTGCCAGCAGCGTTGGACTAGCGGGGGGGCCGGGCACAGATACGCAGTATTTT.

The V and J genes are TRBV19 and TRBJ1-2, with D possibly TRBD1 on 5 matching bases. CDR3 length equals 15 residues. CDR1 LNHDA and CDR2 SQIVND come from the germline V gene (reference sequence). Trimming took off 0 bases at V and 4 bases at J, with 12 bases between the two ends. In DNA form, the CDR3 reads TGTGCCAGTAGTATAGACGTCAGGGAGGGCTATGGCTACACCTTC. It yields the protein CASSIDVREGYGYTF.

The CDR3 sequence: CASSYSLLAGGYEQFF. The CDR3 region has the DNA TGTGCCAGCAGTTACTCGTTACTAGCGGGGGGGTATGAGCAGTTCTTC. This chain connects TRBV6-5 to TRBJ2-1; 13 bases match TRBD2. Germline CDR1 and CDR2: MNHEY and SVGAGI. V dropped 0 bases and J dropped 8; count of bases not matched to a gene: 4. The CDR3 has 16 residues.

CDR3 loop: CASSVGIKAWDEKLFF. In DNA form, the CDR3 reads TGTGCCAGCAGCGTAGGGATCAAGGCTTGGGATGAAAAACTGTTTTTT. V is TRBV9 and J is TRBJ1-4; D uncertain. The V and J ends lost 0 bases and 6 bases respectively, with 15 bases between them. The CDR3 has 16 residues. Germline V gene data show CDR1 as SGDLS and CDR2 as YYNGEE.